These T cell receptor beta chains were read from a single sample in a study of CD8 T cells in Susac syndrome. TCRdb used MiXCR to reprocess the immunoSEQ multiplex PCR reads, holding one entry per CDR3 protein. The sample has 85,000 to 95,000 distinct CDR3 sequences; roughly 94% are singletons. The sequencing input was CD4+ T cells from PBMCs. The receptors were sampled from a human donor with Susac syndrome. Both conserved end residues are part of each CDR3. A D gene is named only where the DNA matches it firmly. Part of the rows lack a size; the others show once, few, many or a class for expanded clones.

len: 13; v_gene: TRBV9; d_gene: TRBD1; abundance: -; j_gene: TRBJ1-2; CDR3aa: CASSEGTGLGYTF; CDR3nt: TGTGCCAGCAGCGAAGGGACAGGGCTTGGCTACACCTTC
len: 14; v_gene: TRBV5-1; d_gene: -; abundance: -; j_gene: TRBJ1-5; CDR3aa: CASSLEGTDQPQHF; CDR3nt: TGCGCCAGCAGCTTGGAAGGGACGGATCAGCCCCAGCATTTT
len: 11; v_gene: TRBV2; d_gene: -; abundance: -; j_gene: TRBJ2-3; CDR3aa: CASRSTDTQYF; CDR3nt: TGTGCCAGCAGGAGCACAGATACGCAGTATTTT
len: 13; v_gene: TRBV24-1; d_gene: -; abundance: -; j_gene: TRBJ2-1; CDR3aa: CATSGQGKNEQFF; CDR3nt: TGTGCCACCAGTGGGCAGGGCAAGAATGAGCAGTTCTTC
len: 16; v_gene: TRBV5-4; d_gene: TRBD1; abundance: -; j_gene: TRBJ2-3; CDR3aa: CASSLGTGTYTDTQYF; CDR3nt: TGTGCCAGCAGCCTCGGGACAGGGACATACACAGATACGCAGTATTTT
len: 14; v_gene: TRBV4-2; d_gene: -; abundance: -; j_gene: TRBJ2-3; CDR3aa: CASSQEKVTDTQYF; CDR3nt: TGTGCCAGCAGCCAAGAGAAGGTGACAGATACGCAGTATTTT
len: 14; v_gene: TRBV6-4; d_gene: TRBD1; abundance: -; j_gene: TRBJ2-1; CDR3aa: CASSPGQANNEQFF; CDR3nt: TGTGCCAGCAGTCCGGGACAGGCTAACAATGAGCAGTTCTTC
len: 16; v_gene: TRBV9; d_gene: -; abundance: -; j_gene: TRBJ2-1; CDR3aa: CASSVIVSSSYNEQFF; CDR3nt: TGTGCCAGCAGCGTAATTGTATCCAGCTCCTACAATGAGCAGTTCTTC
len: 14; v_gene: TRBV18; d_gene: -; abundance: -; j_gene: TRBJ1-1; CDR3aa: CASSPGHLNTEAFF; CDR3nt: TGTGCCAGCTCACCGGGACATTTGAACACTGAAGCTTTCTTT
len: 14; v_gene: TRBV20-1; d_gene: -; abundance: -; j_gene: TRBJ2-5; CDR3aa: CSARVGSSGETQYF; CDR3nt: TGCAGTGCTAGAGTCGGGTCGTCGGGAGAGACCCAGTACTTC
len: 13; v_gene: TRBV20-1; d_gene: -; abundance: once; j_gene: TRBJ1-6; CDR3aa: CSAPTNPNSPLHF; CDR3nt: TGCAGTGCACCAACAAACCCTAATTCACCCCTCCACTTT
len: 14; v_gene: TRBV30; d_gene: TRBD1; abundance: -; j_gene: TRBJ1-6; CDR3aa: CAWDSDREGSPLHF; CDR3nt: TGTGCCTGGGATTCCGACAGGGAGGGTTCACCCCTCCACTTT
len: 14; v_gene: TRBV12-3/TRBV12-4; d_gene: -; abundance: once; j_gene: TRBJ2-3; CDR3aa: CATSSFRRTDTQYF; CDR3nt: TGTGCCACCTCTTCCTTTAGACGCACAGATACGCAGTATTTT
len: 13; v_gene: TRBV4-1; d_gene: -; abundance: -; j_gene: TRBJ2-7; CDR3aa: CASSLLLQGVQYF; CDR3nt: TGCGCCAGCAGCCTACTATTACAGGGAGTGCAGTACTTC
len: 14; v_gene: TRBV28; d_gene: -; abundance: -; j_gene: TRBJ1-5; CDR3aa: CASRTHSSNQPQHF; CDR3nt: TGTGCCAGCAGGACTCACAGTAGCAATCAGCCCCAGCATTTT
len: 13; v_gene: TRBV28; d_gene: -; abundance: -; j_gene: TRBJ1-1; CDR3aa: CASSFIGNTEAFF; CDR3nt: TGTGCCAGCAGTTTTATCGGGAACACTGAAGCTTTCTTT
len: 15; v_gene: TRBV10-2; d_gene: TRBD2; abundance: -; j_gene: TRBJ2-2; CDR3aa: CASSLAGGRAGELFF; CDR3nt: TGCGCCAGCAGTTTAGCGGGGGGACGCGCCGGGGAGCTGTTTTTT
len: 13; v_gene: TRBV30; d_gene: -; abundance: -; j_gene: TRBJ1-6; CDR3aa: CAWKGERDSPLHF; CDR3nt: TGTGCCTGGAAAGGGGAGAGGGATTCACCCCTCCACTTT
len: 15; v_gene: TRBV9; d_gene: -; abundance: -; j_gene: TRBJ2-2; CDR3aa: CASSIGTSNTGELFF; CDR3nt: TGTGCCAGCAGCATCGGGACTTCGAACACCGGGGAGCTGTTTTTT
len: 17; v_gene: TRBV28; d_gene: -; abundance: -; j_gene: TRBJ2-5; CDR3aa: CASSSPAWRTYQETQYF; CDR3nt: TGTGCCAGCAGTTCCCCCGCGTGGCGGACGTACCAAGAGACCCAGTACTTC
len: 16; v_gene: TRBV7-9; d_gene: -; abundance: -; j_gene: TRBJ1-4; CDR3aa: CASSPRTEATNEKLFF; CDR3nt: TGTGCCAGCAGCCCCCGGACAGAAGCAACTAATGAAAAACTGTTTTTT
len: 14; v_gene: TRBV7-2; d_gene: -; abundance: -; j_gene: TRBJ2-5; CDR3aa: CASRKQGIGETQYF; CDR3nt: TGTGCCAGCAGGAAACAGGGAATCGGTGAGACCCAGTACTTC
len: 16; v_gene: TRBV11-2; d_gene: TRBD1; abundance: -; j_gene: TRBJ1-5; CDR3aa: CASSPLRTGEDQPQHF; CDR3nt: TGTGCCAGCAGCCCGCTTCGGACAGGGGAGGATCAGCCCCAGCATTTT
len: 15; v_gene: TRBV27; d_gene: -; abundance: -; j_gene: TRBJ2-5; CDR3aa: CASTTFDGNQETQYF; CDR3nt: TGTGCCAGCACCACATTCGACGGTAACCAAGAGACCCAGTACTTC
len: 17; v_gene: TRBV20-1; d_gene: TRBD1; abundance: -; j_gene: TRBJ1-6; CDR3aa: CSARGGTGNNINSPLHF; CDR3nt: TGCAGTGCTAGAGGGGGGACAGGGAATAATATTAATTCACCCCTCCACTTT
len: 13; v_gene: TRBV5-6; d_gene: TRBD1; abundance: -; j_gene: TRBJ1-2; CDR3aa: CASSLGTGAGYTF; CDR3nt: TGTGCCAGCAGCTTGGGGACAGGGGCTGGCTACACCTTC
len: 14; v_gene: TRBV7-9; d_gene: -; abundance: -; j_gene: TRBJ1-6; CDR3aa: CASSLPGVNSPLHF; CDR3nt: TGTGCCAGCAGCTTACCGGGGGTGAATTCACCCCTCCACTTT
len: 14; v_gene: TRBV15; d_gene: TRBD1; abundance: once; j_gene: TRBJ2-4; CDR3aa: CATSRRQGADIQYF; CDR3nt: TGTGCCACCAGCAGACGTCAGGGGGCGGACATTCAGTACTTC
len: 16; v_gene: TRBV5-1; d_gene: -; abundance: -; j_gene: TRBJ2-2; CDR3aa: CASSAGLQTLGGELFF; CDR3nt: TGCGCCAGCAGCGCGGGACTTCAAACACTAGGTGGGGAGCTGTTTTTT
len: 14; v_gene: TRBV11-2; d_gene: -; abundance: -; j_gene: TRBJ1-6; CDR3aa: CASSSPGDDSPLHF; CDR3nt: TGTGCCAGCAGCTCCCCTGGGGATGATTCACCCCTCCACTTT
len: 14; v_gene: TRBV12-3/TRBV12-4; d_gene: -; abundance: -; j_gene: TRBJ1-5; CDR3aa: CASSLAQRGQPQHF; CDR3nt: TGTGCCAGCAGTTTAGCTCAGCGGGGTCAGCCCCAGCATTTT
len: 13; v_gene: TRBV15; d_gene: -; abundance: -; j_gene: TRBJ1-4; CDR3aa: CATGSGENEKLFF; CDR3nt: TGTGCCACCGGCTCGGGGGAAAATGAAAAACTGTTTTTT
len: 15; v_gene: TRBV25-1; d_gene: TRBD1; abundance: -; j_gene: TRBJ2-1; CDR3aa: CASSELGQGADEQFF; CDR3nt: TGTGCCAGCAGTGAATTAGGACAGGGGGCCGATGAGCAGTTCTTC
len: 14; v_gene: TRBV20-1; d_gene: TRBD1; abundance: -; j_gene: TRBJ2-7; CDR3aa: CSASVAGGRYEQYF; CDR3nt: TGCAGTGCTAGTGTGGCAGGGGGCCGCTACGAGCAGTACTTC
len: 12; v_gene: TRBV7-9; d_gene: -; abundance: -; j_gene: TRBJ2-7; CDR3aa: CASSLGENEQYF; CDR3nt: TGTGCCAGCAGCTTGGGGGAGAACGAGCAGTACTTC
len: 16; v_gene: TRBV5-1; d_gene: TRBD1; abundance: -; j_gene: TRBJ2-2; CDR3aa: CASSLTQGANTGELFF; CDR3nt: TGCGCCAGCAGCTTGACACAGGGGGCGAACACCGGGGAGCTGTTTTTT
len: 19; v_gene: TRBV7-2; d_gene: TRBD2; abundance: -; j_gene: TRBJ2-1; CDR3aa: CASSLPERGTSGVYNEQFF; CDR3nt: TGTGCCAGCAGCTTACCCGAACGGGGAACTAGCGGGGTCTACAATGAGCAGTTCTTC
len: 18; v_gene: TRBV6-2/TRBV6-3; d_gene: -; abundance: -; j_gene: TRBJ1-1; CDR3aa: CASSSLRRASGRDTEAFF; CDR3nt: TGTGCCAGCAGTTCCCTCCGGAGGGCCTCAGGGCGGGACACTGAAGCTTTCTTT
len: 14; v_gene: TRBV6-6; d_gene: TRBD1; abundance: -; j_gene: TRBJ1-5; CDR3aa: CASRLQGSNQPQHF; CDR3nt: TGTGCCAGCAGACTACAGGGGAGCAATCAGCCCCAGCATTTT
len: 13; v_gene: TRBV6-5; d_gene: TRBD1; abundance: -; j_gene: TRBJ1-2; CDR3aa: CASRETGSYGYTF; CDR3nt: TGTGCCAGCAGGGAGACAGGGAGCTATGGCTACACCTTC
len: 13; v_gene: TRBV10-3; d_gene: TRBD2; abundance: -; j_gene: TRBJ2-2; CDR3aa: CAIGRGGTGELFF; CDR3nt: TGTGCCATCGGGCGGGGGGGTACCGGGGAGCTGTTTTTT
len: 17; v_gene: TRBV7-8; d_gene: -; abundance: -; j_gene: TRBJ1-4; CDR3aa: CASSLGVVKATNEKLFF; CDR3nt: TGTGCCAGCAGCTTAGGAGTCGTGAAGGCAACTAATGAAAAACTGTTTTTT
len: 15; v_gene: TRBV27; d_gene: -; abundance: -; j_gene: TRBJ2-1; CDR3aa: CASRSGSPWNNEQFF; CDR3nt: TGTGCCAGCAGATCAGGGTCCCCGTGGAACAATGAGCAGTTCTTC
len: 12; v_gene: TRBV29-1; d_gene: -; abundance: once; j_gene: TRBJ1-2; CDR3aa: CSSHRAGYGYTF; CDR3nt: TGCAGCTCGCACAGGGCCGGCTATGGCTACACCTTC
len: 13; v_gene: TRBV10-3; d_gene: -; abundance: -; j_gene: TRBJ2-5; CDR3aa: CAISGQVQETQYF; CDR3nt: TGTGCCATCAGTGGACAGGTCCAAGAGACCCAGTACTTC
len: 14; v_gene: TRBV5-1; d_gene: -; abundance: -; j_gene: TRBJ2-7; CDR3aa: CASNRDKPSYEQYF; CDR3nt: TGCGCCAGCAACCGTGACAAACCCTCCTACGAGCAGTACTTC
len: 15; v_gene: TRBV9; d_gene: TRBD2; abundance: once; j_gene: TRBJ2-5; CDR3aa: CASSVVASGAETQYF; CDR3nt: TGTGCCAGCAGCGTAGTAGCTAGCGGGGCAGAGACCCAGTACTTC
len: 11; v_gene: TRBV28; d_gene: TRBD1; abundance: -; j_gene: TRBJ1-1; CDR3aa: CASSDRAGAFF; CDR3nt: TGTGCCAGCAGCGACAGGGCGGGAGCTTTCTTT
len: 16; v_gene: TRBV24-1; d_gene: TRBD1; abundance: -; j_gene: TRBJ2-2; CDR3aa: CATSPGQGWNTGELFF; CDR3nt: TGTGCCACCAGTCCGGGACAGGGTTGGAACACCGGGGAGCTGTTTTTT
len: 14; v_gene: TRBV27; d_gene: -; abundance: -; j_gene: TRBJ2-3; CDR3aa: CASSFFAGTDTQYF; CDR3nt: TGTGCCAGCAGTTTTTTTGCGGGGACAGATACGCAGTATTTT
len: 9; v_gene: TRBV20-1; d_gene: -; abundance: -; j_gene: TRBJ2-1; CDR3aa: CSANYEQFF; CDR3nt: TGCAGTGCTAATTATGAGCAGTTCTTC
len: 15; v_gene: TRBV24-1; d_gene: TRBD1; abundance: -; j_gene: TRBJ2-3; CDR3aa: CATSEVRGRGDTQYF; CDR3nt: TGTGCCACCAGTGAGGTCAGGGGGCGAGGAGATACGCAGTATTTT
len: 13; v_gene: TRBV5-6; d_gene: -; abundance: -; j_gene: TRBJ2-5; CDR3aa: CASSLLMSETQYF; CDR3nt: TGTGCCAGCAGCTTGTTGATGTCCGAGACCCAGTACTTC